This T cell receptor beta chain was captured by sequencing in a study of blood T cell repertoires in COVID-19 (dated by TCRdb to the early 2020s). Broadly, across the study: The collaborator samples originated in the United States, Italy and Spain and spanned the acute and convalescent phases of COVID-19. The material from the prospective study consisted of cDNA or gDNA derived from T cells, B-cell-depleted T cells, or PBMCs. Deeply sampled blood TCRbeta repertoires from subjects exposed to, actively infected with, or recovered from COVID-19 were included in the dataset. The repertoires were made available in a free public database intended to serve as a resource for research on the immune response to SARS-CoV-2. Samples were obtained from the ongoing ImmuneRACE study (first 160 participants) and from 1,254 subjects provided by 6 global collaborators. Nearly every sample came with metadata listing a de-identified subject ID, COVID-19 status, age in years and sex. Where available, HLA class I and class II types were obtained from metadata supplied by the sample provider rather than from assay-based typing.

At the junction V is shortened by 6 bases and J by 4 bases, with 12 bases in between. Taken from the germline V gene, the CDR1 and CDR2 loops are SNHLY and FYNNEI. The CDR3 covers 14 residues, taking in both the cysteine and the phenylalanine. Of all the DNA, just the CDR3 is kept, 42 bases in frame from base 1. TCRbeta CDR3 regions were amplified from genomic DNA using the immunoSEQ Assay, a bias-controlled multiplex PCR. The authors' analysis ran thus. The number of nucleated cells in each sample was estimated from the amplification of reference gene primers within the assay. To quantify the absolute abundance of each unique TCRbeta CDR3 rearrangement, sequence reads were collapsed and filtered. For each sample, productive Simpson clonality was calculated by taking the square root of Simpson's diversity index across productive rearrangements. TCRdb took over this immuneACCESS table, retaining in-frame rearrangements with V and J assigned. Such tables are incomplete; in checked studies, under half of the missing clones stem from an unresolved V gene, and the remainder is unexplained. V and J calls and clone size are copied from that table; D and trimming were computed from the DNA. This sample holds 150,000 or so clones; about 91% were observed only once. Of the sample, 10% is held by the ten largest clones.

With respect to this clone: The antigen this receptor binds is unknown. No base qualities exist here, and no much larger clone lies one base off it.

Results and caveats for the whole study, not just this receptor: The amount of clinical and demographic metadata varied by source and participant and was provided uncurated.

The collaborating institutions used their own protocols to collect whole blood in K2EDTA tubes. For TCRbeta analysis, collaborators shipped samples in one of three forms: frozen whole blood, isolated PBMCs, or DNA extracted from either of those sample types. Material: peripheral blood. The rearrangement combines TRBV2 with TRBJ1-4; D gene: possibly TRBD1, on 6 matching bases. The receptor's source is a man aged 45-60 years with acute or convalescent COVID-19. The nucleotide sequence reads as follows: TGTGCCAGCAGCGAGACAGGTCTTAATGAAAAACTGTTTTTT. Its protein is CASSETGLNEKLFF.